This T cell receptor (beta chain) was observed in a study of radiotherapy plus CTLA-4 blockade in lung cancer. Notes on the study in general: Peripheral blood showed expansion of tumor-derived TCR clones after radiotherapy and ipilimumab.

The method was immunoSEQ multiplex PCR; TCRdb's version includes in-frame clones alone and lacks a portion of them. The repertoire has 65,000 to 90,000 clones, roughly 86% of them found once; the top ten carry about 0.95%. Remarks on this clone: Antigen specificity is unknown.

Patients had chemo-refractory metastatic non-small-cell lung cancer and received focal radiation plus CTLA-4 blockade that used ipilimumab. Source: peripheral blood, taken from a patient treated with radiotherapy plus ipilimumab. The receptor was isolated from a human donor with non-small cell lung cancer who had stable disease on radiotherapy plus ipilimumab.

CDR3 sequence reads: CASSGGTLGGYTF. The CDR3 DNA sequence: TGTGCCAGCAGTGGAGGGACGTTGGGTGGCTACACCTTC. The genes are TRBV27 and TRBJ1-2; D may be TRBD1 (5 bases). Deletions cut 5 bases from V and 7 bases from J, with 14 bases between. CDR1 MNHEY and CDR2 SMNVEV come from the germline V gene (reference sequence). The CDR3 loop spans 13 amino acids.